What follows are 25 T cell receptor beta chains derived from one specimen sequenced in a study of control samples from healthy donors and cancer patients. Using immunoSEQ multiplex PCR, the repertoire was profiled, and TCRdb retains in-frame clones only, with some absent. The sample shows about 14,000 clones, roughly 80% of them seen only once. Sequenced: formalin-fixed, paraffin-embedded tissue. The receptor set was obtained from a female donor with lung cancer.

This rearrangement joins TRBV18 to TRBJ1-1; D gene uncertain. Per germline, CDR1 KGHSH and CDR2 LQKENI. This CDR3 region has 15 residues. Deletions cut 5 bases from V and 6 bases from J, with 19 bases between. The CDR3 DNA is TGTGCCAGCTCAGCGACCGCTCAGGCCTCCTCTGAAGCTTTCTTT. Protein: CASSATAQASSEAFF.

The chain carries TRBV4-1 and TRBJ2-3; perhaps TRBD1 as D (5 bases). Germline CDR1 MGHRA, CDR2 YSYEKL. V shed 4 bases and J shed 2 bases, with 16 bases lying between them. The length of the CDR3 is 16 residues. The CDR3 region is CASSPAQATLTDTQYF. The CDR3 bases are TGCGCCAGCAGCCCAGCACAGGCGACCCTCACAGATACGCAGTATTTT.

The chain combines TRBV18 with TRBJ1-3; 8 bases line up with TRBD1. The CDR3 runs to 19 residues. The germline gives CDR1 KGHSH, CDR2 LQKENI. V dropped 2 bases and J dropped 0; count of bases not matched to a gene: 12. Here the CDR3 reads CASSPSLDRAIYSGNTIYF. The CDR3 bases are TGTGCCAGCTCACCATCTCTGGACAGGGCCATTTACTCTGGAAACACCATATATTTT.

The DNA of the CDR3 is TGTGCCAGCAGCTATGCAGATCAGCCCCAGCATTTT. Amino acids: CASSYADQPQHF. The V gene is TRBV7-9, the J gene TRBJ1-5; D remains unclear. Germline V gives CDR1 SEHNR, CDR2 FQNEAQ (reference sequence). The CDR3 spans 12 residues. V was cut by 4 bases and J by 5 bases, with 6 bases left in between.

The J gene is TRBJ2-7, the V gene TRBV2; 9 nucleotides match TRBD2. CDR1 and CDR2 (germline): SNHLY, FYNNEI. The CDR3 runs to 15 residues. Trimming at V came to 8 bases and at J to 2 bases, leaving 10 bases not matched to a gene. The CDR3 loop reads CASGIGTSPPYEQYF. The CDR3 DNA follows: TGTGCCAGCGGTATTGGGACTAGCCCTCCCTACGAGCAGTACTTC.

V usage is TRBV10-3 and J usage is TRBJ1-3, with 7 bases lining up with TRBD1. Trimming took 11 bases from V and 0 from J; bases not matched to a gene: 10. CDR1 ENHRY and CDR2 SYGVKD come from the germline V gene. The CDR3 length is 15 residues. CDR3 nucleotide sequence: TGTGCCTCGCATACAGGGGCCTCCTCTGGAAACACCATATATTTT. It translates to CASHTGASSGNTIYF.

This clone was recorded a few times. This sequence joins TRBV27 and TRBJ2-3; D may be TRBD1 (5 bases). This CDR3 comprises 13 residues. V lost 6 bases, J lost 5 bases, and 12 bases lay in between. CDR1 MNHEY and CDR2 SMNVEV come from the germline V gene (reference sequence). CDR3: CASRLGVLDTQYF. CDR3 in DNA: TGTGCCAGCAGATTAGGGGTGTTAGATACGCAGTATTTT.

This chain joins TRBV7-6 and TRBJ1-5, with 8 bases fitting TRBD1. Per the germline V gene, CDR1 is SGHVS and CDR2 is FNYEAQ. The CDR3 extends over 16 amino acids. Unmatched junction bases numbered 9, after V lost 5 bases and J lost 3 bases. The CDR3: CASSASTGGLNQPQHF. The CDR3 DNA sequence: TGTGCCAGCAGCGCCTCTACAGGGGGACTCAATCAGCCCCAGCATTTT.

The chain joins TRBV23-1 to TRBJ1-1; perhaps TRBD1 as D (5 bases). TRBV23-1 is classed as an ORF, of uncertain function. Trimming took off 0 bases at V and 5 bases at J, with 7 bases between the two ends. The CDR3 length is 13 residues. The CDR3 DNA sequence: TGCGCCAGCAGTCAATCGGGGGGAACTGAAGCTTTCTTT. Its translation: CASSQSGGTEAFF.

The chain uses TRBV11-2 and TRBJ2-5; D gene unclear. Germline V gives CDR1 SGHAT, CDR2 FQNNGV. This CDR3 contains 15 residues. V was clipped by 1 base and J by 5 bases, with 14 bases between them. The CDR3 loop is CASSLGQDFLETQYF. The CDR3 bases are TGTGCCAGCAGCTTAGGTCAGGATTTCCTCGAGACCCAGTACTTC.

The V gene is TRBV12-3 or TRBV12-4, the J gene TRBJ2-7; 8 bases are shared with TRBD1. V lost 7 bases, J lost 2 bases, and 1 base stayed unmatched. This CDR3 comprises 12 residues. The CDR3 DNA follows: TGTGCCAGCATGGGACAGGCCTACGAGCAGTACTTC. It specifies CASMGQAYEQYF.

The rearrangement links TRBV10-3 to TRBJ2-6, with D hard to call. V was clipped by 3 bases and J by 0 bases, with 15 bases between them. The CDR3 consists of 18 residues. Germline loops: CDR1 ENHRY, CDR2 SYGVKD. In DNA form, the CDR3 reads TGTGCCATCAGTGAAAGAGTTTCTCAGAGCTCTGGGGCCAACGTCCTGACTTTC. Translation: CAISERVSQSSGANVLTF.

In its sample, this clone was seen once. This chain connects TRBV2 to TRBJ1-2, with D perhaps TRBD1 (5 bases). The V end lost 6 bases, the J end lost 5 bases, and 19 bases lay between the germline ends. There are 15 residues in the CDR3. The germline V gene has CDR1 SNHLY and CDR2 FYNNEI. The CDR3 region has the DNA TGTGCCAGCAGGAGAATACTAGACAGATTTTATGGCTACACCTTC. It is translated as CASRRILDRFYGYTF.

The chain has TRBV6-2 or TRBV6-3 and TRBJ2-5, with unresolved D. The CDR3 length is 12 residues. CDR1 is MNHEY, CDR2 SVGEGT, per germline. The germline V and J ends were trimmed by 3 bases and 4 bases, with 6 bases remaining between them. The CDR3 protein is CASSYPGETQYF. In nucleotides, the CDR3 is TGTGCCAGCAGTTATCCGGGAGAGACCCAGTACTTC.

The chain uses TRBV27 and TRBJ1-1; D gene uncertain. Germline CDR1 MNHEY, CDR2 SMNVEV (reference sequence). The CDR3 length is 13 residues. The V and J ends lost 3 bases and 7 bases respectively, with 12 bases between them. CDR3 region: CASSLGGHGEAFF. The CDR3 DNA reads TGTGCCAGCAGTTTGGGCGGGCACGGTGAAGCTTTCTTT.

V usage is TRBV6-2 or TRBV6-3 and J usage is TRBJ1-2, with D perhaps TRBD1 (6 bases). This CDR3 contains 12 residues. Looked up from germline, CDR1 is MNHEY and CDR2 is SVGEGT. The V gene lost 6 bases and the J gene lost 9 bases, with 14 bases spanning the gap. The CDR3 DNA reads as TGTGCCAGCAGCCCATACAGGGTTAGCTACACCTTC. It codes for CASSPYRVSYTF.

V is TRBV29-1 and J is TRBJ2-6; D assignment may be TRBD1 or TRBD2 (5 bases each). V shed 3 bases and J shed 2 bases, with 14 bases lying between them. The CDR3 runs 16 residues. Germline V gene lookup returns CDR1 SQVTM and CDR2 ANQGSEA. DNA for the CDR3: TGCAGCGTTGAGGTTACGAGGGGCCCTGGGGCCAACGTCCTGACTTTC. This encodes CSVEVTRGPGANVLTF.

V usage is TRBV7-2 and J usage is TRBJ1-1, with D possibly TRBD1 on 6 matching bases. The V and J ends lost 3 bases and 4 bases respectively, with 12 bases between them. Germline values: CDR1 SGHTA, CDR2 FQGNSA. The CDR3 runs 14 residues. CDR3 nucleotides: TGTGCCAGCAGCTTGTCCAGGGGTCCCACTGAAGCTTTCTTT. Translating gives CASSLSRGPTEAFF.

V is TRBV7-8 and J is TRBJ1-5; 7 bases line up with TRBD1. The CDR3 is 15 amino acids. The germline CDR1 and CDR2 sequences are SGHVS and FQNEAQ. V lost 6 bases to trimming and J lost 0 bases; unmatched junction nucleotides: 5. CDR3 protein: CASREDRSSNQPQHF. In nucleotides, the CDR3 is TGTGCCAGCAGGGAGGACAGGAGTAGCAATCAGCCCCAGCATTTT. Supplemented by reference TRBV7-8 and TRBJ1-5, the full variable domain reads GAGVSQSPRYKVAKRGQDVALRCDPISGHVSLFWYQQALGQGPEFLTYFQNEAQLDKSGLPSDRFFAERPEGSVSTLKIQRTQQEDSAVYLCASREDRSSNQPQHFGDGTRLSIL.

V usage is TRBV27 and J usage is TRBJ2-1; 10 bases are a match to TRBD1. V lost 6 bases to trimming and J lost 12 bases; unmatched junction nucleotides: 14. The CDR3 runs 15 residues. The germline gives CDR1 MNHEY, CDR2 SMNVEV (reference sequence). The CDR3 bases are TGTGCCAGCAGCAGGGGGACAGGGGTGAACCAGGGGCAGTTCTTC. This translates into CASSRGTGVNQGQFF.

The rearrangement uses TRBV2 and TRBJ1-3, with D tentatively TRBD1 (6 bases). V was clipped by 5 bases and J by 4 bases, with 9 bases between them. Germline V CDR1 and CDR2: SNHLY, FYNNEI. The CDR3 runs to 13 residues. The CDR3 DNA sequence: TGTGCCAGCAGTTACAGGGCGGGAAACACCATATATTTT. This encodes CASSYRAGNTIYF.

The chain couples TRBV11-2 to TRBJ2-5, with D possibly matching TRBD2 (5 bases). Germline-derived CDR1 and CDR2 are SGHAT and FQNNGV. Trimming stripped 5 bases from V and 2 bases from J, with 12 bases between. The CDR3 sequence is 14 residues long. This chain's CDR3 is CASSPRDGQETQYF. The CDR3 bases are TGTGCCAGCAGCCCTCGGGATGGACAAGAGACCCAGTACTTC. Using reference TRBV11-2 and TRBJ2-5 for the parts outside the CDR3, the full variable domain is EAGVAQSPRYKIIEKRQSVAFWCNPISGHATLYWYQQILGQGPKLLIQFQNNGVVDDSQLPKDRFSAERLKGVDSTLKIQPAKLEDSAVYLCASSPRDGQETQYFGPGTRLLVL.

The chain employs TRBV19 and TRBJ1-1; 10 bases align to TRBD1. Trimming took 5 bases from V and 1 from J; bases not matched to a gene: 4. Germline V gene data show CDR1 as LNHDA and CDR2 as SQIVND (reference sequence). This CDR3 contains 15 residues. The CDR3 loop reads CASSPRQGANTEAFF. The CDR3 bases are TGTGCCAGTAGTCCGAGACAGGGGGCGAACACTGAAGCTTTCTTT.

As for this clone: At one of its ends the junction is not consistent with the germline gene, which may arise from a read error. CDR3 DNA sequence: TGTGCCAGCAACTTACAGGGTGTGAACACTGAAGCTTTCTTT. It is translated as CASNLQGVNTEAFF. The chain has TRBV7-2 and TRBJ1-1; perhaps TRBD1 as D (6 bases). Germline V CDR1 and CDR2: SGHTA, FQGNSA. The CDR3 is 14 amino acids.

The rearrangement uses TRBV19 and TRBJ2-1; no firm D call. Germline CDR1 and CDR2: LNHDA and SQIVND (reference sequence). This CDR3 spans 17 amino acids. V lost 7 bases and J 0 bases, leaving 19 bases between the germline ends. CDR3 protein: CASTLGRQASSYNEQFF. CDR3 nucleotide sequence: TGTGCCAGTACCCTCGGTCGGCAGGCTAGCTCCTACAATGAGCAGTTCTTC.